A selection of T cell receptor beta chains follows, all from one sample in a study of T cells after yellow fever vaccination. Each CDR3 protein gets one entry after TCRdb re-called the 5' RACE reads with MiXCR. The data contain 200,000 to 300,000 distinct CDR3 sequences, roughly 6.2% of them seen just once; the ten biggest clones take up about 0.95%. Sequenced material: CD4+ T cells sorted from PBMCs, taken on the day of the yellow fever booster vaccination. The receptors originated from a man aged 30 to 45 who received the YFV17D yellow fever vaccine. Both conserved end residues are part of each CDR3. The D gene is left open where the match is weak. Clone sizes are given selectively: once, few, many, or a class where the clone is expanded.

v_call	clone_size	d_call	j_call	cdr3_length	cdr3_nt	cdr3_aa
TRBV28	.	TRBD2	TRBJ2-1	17	TGTGCCAGCAGTTTAAATATCAGGAGCGGGACTTGGGATGAGCAGTTCTTC	CASSLNIRSGTWDEQFF
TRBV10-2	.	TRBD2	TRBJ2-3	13	TGCGCCAGCAGGAGCGGGAGGCCAGATACGCAGTATTTT	CASRSGRPDTQYF
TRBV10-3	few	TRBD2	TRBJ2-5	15	TGTGCCATCAGTGAGGGACTAGGGGCAGAGCAGACCCAGTACTTC	CAISEGLGAEQTQYF
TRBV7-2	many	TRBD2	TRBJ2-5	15	TGTGCCAGCAGCTTAGTAGCGGGAATGGGAGAGACCCAGTACTTC	CASSLVAGMGETQYF
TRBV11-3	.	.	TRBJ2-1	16	TGTGCCAGCAGCTTAGGCGGGACCACGGCTGGCAATGAGCAGTTCTTC	CASSLGGTTAGNEQFF
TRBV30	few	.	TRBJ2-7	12	TGTGCTGTTGACCCCCCTCCCAACGAGCAGTACTTC	CAVDPPPNEQYF
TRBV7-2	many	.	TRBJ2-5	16	TGTGCCAGCACCCCAACGGGACGCCAGGGGAGAGAGACCCAGTACTTC	CASTPTGRQGRETQYF
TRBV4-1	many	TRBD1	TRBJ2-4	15	TGCGCCAGCAGCGCTCAACAGGGGACCAAAAACATTCAGTACTTC	CASSAQQGTKNIQYF
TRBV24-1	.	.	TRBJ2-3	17	TGTGCCACCAGTGAGGGAGCGGGTCCATGGGGCACAGATACGCAGTATTTT	CATSEGAGPWGTDTQYF
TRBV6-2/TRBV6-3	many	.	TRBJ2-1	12	TGTGCCAGCAGCCCCCTAGCTTATGAGCAGTTCTTC	CASSPLAYEQFF
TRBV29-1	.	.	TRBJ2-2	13	TGCAGCGTTGAAGTTTACTCCCCCGGGGAGCTGTTTTTT	CSVEVYSPGELFF
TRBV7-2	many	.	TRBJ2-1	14	TGTGCCAGCAGCCTCGGCGGCTCCTACAATGAGCAGTTCTTC	CASSLGGSYNEQFF
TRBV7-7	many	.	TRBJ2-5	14	TGTGCTAGCAGCTTAGCGACTAACCAAGAGACCCAGTACTTC	CASSLATNQETQYF
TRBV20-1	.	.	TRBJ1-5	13	TGCAGTGCTAGGTATTCCGGGGGTCAGCCCCAGCATTTT	CSARYSGGQPQHF
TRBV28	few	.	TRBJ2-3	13	TGTGCCATATCGCGCCTAGCCGTAGATACGCAGTATTTT	CAISRLAVDTQYF
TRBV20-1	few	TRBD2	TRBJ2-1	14	TGCAGTGCTTCCGGGACTAGTGGTGTGAATGAGCAGTTCTTC	CSASGTSGVNEQFF
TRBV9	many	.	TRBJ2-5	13	TGTGCCAGCAGCGAAGACGCGGTTGAGACCCAGTACTTC	CASSEDAVETQYF
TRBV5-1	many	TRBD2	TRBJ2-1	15	TGCGCCAGCAGCCTGAGCCTAGCGGCTTACAATGAGCAGTTCTTC	CASSLSLAAYNEQFF
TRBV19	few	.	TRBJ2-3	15	TGTGCCAGTAGTATTGGTGACTCTAGGTGGGATACGCAGTATTTT	CASSIGDSRWDTQYF
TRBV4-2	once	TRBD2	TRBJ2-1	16	TGTGCCAGCAGCCAAAGGGGTAAGACTAGCGGGAATGAGCAGTTCTTC	CASSQRGKTSGNEQFF
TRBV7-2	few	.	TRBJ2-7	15	TGTGCCAGCAGCCCCACCCACGGATTTGGGTACGAGCAGTACTTC	CASSPTHGFGYEQYF
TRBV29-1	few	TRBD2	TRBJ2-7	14	TGCAGCGTTAAAGGCGGGGGGAACTCCTACGAGCAGTACTTC	CSVKGGGNSYEQYF
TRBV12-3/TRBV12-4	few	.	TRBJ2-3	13	TGTGCCAGCAGCCCAGGGGGGTCCGATACGCAGTATTTT	CASSPGGSDTQYF
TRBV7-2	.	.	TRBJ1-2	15	TGTGCCAGCAGCCCTCGGACATCAGAGGGCCATGGCTACACCTTC	CASSPRTSEGHGYTF
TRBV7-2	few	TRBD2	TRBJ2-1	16	TGTGCCAGCAGCTTACGTGGCGGGAGAAGCTACAATGAGCAGTTCTTC	CASSLRGGRSYNEQFF
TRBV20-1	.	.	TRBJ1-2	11	TGCAGTGGCTTGGGGGCGAAAGGCTACACCTTC	CSGLGAKGYTF
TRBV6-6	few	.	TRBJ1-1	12	TGTGCCAGCAGTTACCAGACGTCTGAAGCTTTCTTT	CASSYQTSEAFF
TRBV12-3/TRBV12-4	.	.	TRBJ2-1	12	TGTGCCAGCAGATTTAGTTGGATTGAGCAGTTCTTC	CASRFSWIEQFF
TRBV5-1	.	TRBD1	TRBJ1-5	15	TGCGCCAGCAGCTCGGGACAGGGCAGCAATCAGCCCCAGCATTTT	CASSSGQGSNQPQHF
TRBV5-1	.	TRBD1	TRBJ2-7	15	TGCGCCAGCAGCTTGGTGGGGGACAGGGCTGAGGAGCAGTACTTC	CASSLVGDRAEEQYF
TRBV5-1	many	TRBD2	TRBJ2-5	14	TGCGCCAGCAGCTTGGCCACTAGCGGGGAGGCCCAGTACTTC	CASSLATSGEAQYF
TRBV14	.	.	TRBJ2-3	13	TGTGCCAGCAGCCAAGTGACCGACGGATCGCAGTATTTT	CASSQVTDGSQYF
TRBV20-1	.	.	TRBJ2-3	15	TGCAGTGCAACCAACAGGGGTGGGGGGATAGATACGCAGTATTTT	CSATNRGGGIDTQYF
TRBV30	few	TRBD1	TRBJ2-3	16	TGTGCCTGGAGTGTACCCTGGACAGGGCGGACAGATACGCAGTATTTT	CAWSVPWTGRTDTQYF
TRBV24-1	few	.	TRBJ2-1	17	TGTGCCACCAGTGATCCAGGCGGGGACTCGACTTACAATGAGCAGTTCTTC	CATSDPGGDSTYNEQFF
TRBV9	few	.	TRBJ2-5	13	TGTGCCAGCAGCGGGGCCGGTGGAGAGACCCAGTACTTC	CASSGAGGETQYF
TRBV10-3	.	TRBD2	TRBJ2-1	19	TGTGCCATCCGCCCCCGTCTACGGGCCGGGACTAATGTTAGCAATGAGCAGTTCTTC	CAIRPRLRAGTNVSNEQFF
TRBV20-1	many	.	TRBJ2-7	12	TGCAGTGCTAGGAGGGCCGATAACGAGCAGTACTTC	CSARRADNEQYF
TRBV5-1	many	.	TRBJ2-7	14	TGCGCCAGCAGCTTGGGGGACTGGGGAGAAGAGCAGTACTTC	CASSLGDWGEEQYF
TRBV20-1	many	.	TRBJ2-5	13	TGCAGTGCTACGGGGACGGCCCAAGAGACCCAGTACTTC	CSATGTAQETQYF
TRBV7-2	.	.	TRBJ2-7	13	TGTGCCAGCAGCTCAGGGATCTCCGGCGAGCAGTACTTC	CASSSGISGEQYF
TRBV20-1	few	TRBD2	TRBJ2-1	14	TGCAGTGCTAGAAAGAGCGGGAGGAGCAATGAGCAGTTCTTC	CSARKSGRSNEQFF
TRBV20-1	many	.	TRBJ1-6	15	TGCAGTGCCGCCACCTCCAGGGTTTATAATTCACCCCTCAACTTT	CSAATSRVYNSPLNF
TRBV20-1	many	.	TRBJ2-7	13	TGCAGTGCTAGTCCTGGGTCGCGGCGGGAGCAGTACTTC	CSASPGSRREQYF
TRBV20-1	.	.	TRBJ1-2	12	TGCAGTGCTAGAGGCAGCTACTATGGCTACACCTTC	CSARGSYYGYTF
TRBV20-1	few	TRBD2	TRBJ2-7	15	TGCAGTGCTAAGAATCCTCTAGCGGGAGTAGACGAGCAGTACTTC	CSAKNPLAGVDEQYF
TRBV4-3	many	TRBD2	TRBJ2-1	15	TGCGCCAGCAGCGATAGCGGGAGGGGGTACAATGAGCAGTTCTTC	CASSDSGRGYNEQFF